Each of the 15 T cell receptor beta chains below was sequenced from the same sample in a study of blood T cell repertoires in COVID-19. Produced via immunoSEQ multiplex PCR; TCRdb's table is partial and in-frame only. The sample has about 270,000 clones; roughly 84% are singletons. Sequenced: peripheral blood. The receptors were sampled from a human donor with COVID-19, enrolled during active disease. The donor label of this sample is uncertain.

The V and J genes are TRBV9 and TRBJ2-7; the D is unclear. Trimming cost V 3 bases and J 1 base, with 17 bases left between them. Germline CDR1 SGDLS, CDR2 YYNGEE. The CDR3 has 16 amino acids. DNA of the CDR3: TGTGCCAGCAGCGCTAAGTTAATTGCCGGGTCCTACGAGCAGTACTTC. It codes for CASSAKLIAGSYEQYF.

In DNA form, the CDR3 reads TGCGCCAGCAGTCAACAATCAACCTACGAGCAGTACTTC. It is translated as CASSQQSTYEQYF. The chain links TRBV23-1 to TRBJ2-7; D not resolved. TRBV23-1 is known as an ORF, though its function is uncertain. The length of the CDR3 is 13 residues. V was trimmed by 2 bases and J by 2 bases, leaving 7 bases between them.

This chain uses TRBV9 with TRBJ1-1; maybe TRBD1 (5 bases). Germline V gene data show CDR1 as SGDLS and CDR2 as YYNGEE. The CDR3 is made up of 15 amino acids. V was trimmed by 0 bases and J by 1 base, leaving 10 bases between them. CDR3 in DNA: TGTGCCAGCAGCGTAGATGGAGGGGAGAACACTGAAGCTTTCTTT. This gives the protein CASSVDGGENTEAFF.

This chain uses TRBV2 with TRBJ2-3, with a possible D match to TRBD2 (5 bases). CDR3 size: 14 residues. V was shortened by 6 bases and J by 3 bases, with 13 bases between the two germline ends. Germline V gene lookup returns CDR1 SNHLY and CDR2 FYNNEI. The CDR3: CASRSLVGTDTQYF. CDR3 DNA: TGTGCCAGCAGGTCACTAGTGGGGACAGATACGCAGTATTTT.

CDR3 in amino acids: CASSYPTGPSTDTQYF. CDR3 nucleotide sequence: TGTGCCAGCAGTTACCCCACAGGACCAAGCACAGATACGCAGTATTTT. V gene TRBV27 combines with J gene TRBJ2-3, with a tentative D call TRBD1 (5 bases). V lost 4 bases to trimming and J lost 0 bases, with 14 bases between them. Germline CDR1 MNHEY, CDR2 SMNVEV (reference sequence). The CDR3 consists of 16 residues.

The rearrangement links TRBV6-5 to TRBJ2-7; the D gene is possibly TRBD2 (7 bases). V shed 2 bases and J shed 4 bases, with 15 bases lying between them. The CDR3 runs to 15 residues. Germline lookup yields CDR1 MNHEY and CDR2 SVGAGI. This CDR3 reads CASSYAQGGGYEQYF. In nucleotides, the CDR3 is TGTGCCAGCAGTTACGCACAGGGAGGGGGTTACGAGCAGTACTTC.

The chain couples TRBV6-6 to TRBJ1-4, with 9 bases fitting TRBD1. CDR1 and CDR2 from the germline V gene are MNHNY and SVGAGI (reference sequence). Trimming cost V 2 bases and J 5 bases; bases outside gene matches: 3. The CDR3 sequence is 15 residues long. The chain's CDR3 is CASSYLGQGNEKLFF. The CDR3 nucleotides read TGTGCCAGCAGTTACCTGGGACAGGGAAATGAAAAACTGTTTTTT.

The chain employs TRBV11-3 and TRBJ2-3; a possible D gene is TRBD1 (5 bases). Germline CDR1 SGHNT, CDR2 YENEEA. Trimming left V 4 bases short and J 2 bases short, with 13 bases between. The CDR3 spans 15 residues. The CDR3 sequence is CASSSRQGYTDTQYF. For the CDR3, the DNA is TGTGCCAGCAGCTCCCGCCAGGGCTACACAGATACGCAGTATTTT.

V usage is TRBV19 and J usage is TRBJ2-3; 9 bases fit TRBD1. Trimming at V came to 5 bases and at J to 4 bases, leaving 7 bases not matched to a gene. CDR1 is LNHDA and CDR2 is SQIVND in the germline V gene (reference sequence). The length of the CDR3 is 15 residues. In DNA, the CDR3 is TGTGCCAGTAGTGAAAGGGGACAGGGCCCAGATACGCAGTATTTT. Translated, it gives CASSERGQGPDTQYF.

The J gene is TRBJ1-5, the V gene TRBV2; TRBD1 matches at 7 bases. Germline V gene lookup returns CDR1 SNHLY and CDR2 FYNNEI. Trimming cost V 4 bases and J 7 bases; bases outside gene matches: 4. This CDR3 contains 13 residues. The chain's CDR3 is CASSGQGRQPQHF. The CDR3, as DNA: TGTGCCAGCAGTGGACAGGGAAGGCAGCCCCAGCATTTT.

The rearrangement links TRBV5-6 to TRBJ2-3; a possible D gene is TRBD2 (6 bases). Trimming took off 5 bases at V and 7 bases at J, with 29 bases between the two ends. The germline V gene encodes CDR1 SGHDT and CDR2 YYEEEE. This CDR3 region has 18 residues. CDR3 bases: TGTGCCAGCAGAGCCCTACTAGCTCACCCCGAGGATATGTATACGCAGTATTTT. Encoded protein: CASRALLAHPEDMYTQYF. Full variable domain (outside the CDR3, taken from reference TRBV5-6 and TRBJ2-3): DAGVTQSPTHLIKTRGQQVTLRCSPKSGHDTVSWYQQALGQGPQFIFQYYEEEERQRGNFPDRFSGHQFPNYSSELNVNALLLGDSALYLCASRALLAHPEDMYTQYFGPGTRLTVL.

This clone was found a few times. V and J are TRBV9 and TRBJ2-3; D remains ambiguous. V shed 0 bases and J shed 10 bases, with 9 bases lying between them. The CDR3 runs 12 residues. Germline assignment: CDR1 SGDLS and CDR2 YYNGEE. CDR3 in amino acids: CASSVDGLAQYF. Written as DNA, the CDR3 is TGTGCCAGCAGCGTAGACGGGTTGGCGCAGTATTTT. The variable domain in full, completed from reference TRBV9 and TRBJ2-3, reads DSGVTQTPKHLITATGQRVTLRCSPRSGDLSVYWYQQSLDQGLQFLIQYYNGEERAKGNILERFSAQQFPDLHSELNLSSLELGDSALYFCASSVDGLAQYFGPGTRLTVL.

The chain combines TRBV28 with TRBJ1-1; D is uncertain. The CDR3 has 14 residues. Trimming took 2 bases from V and 1 from J, leaving 8 bases between them. Germline assignment: CDR1 MDHEN and CDR2 SYDVKM. The CDR3 DNA sequence: TGTGCCAGCAGTTTACCCCCGGGGAACACTGAAGCTTTCTTT. It yields the protein CASSLPPGNTEAFF.

The V call is TRBV4-1, the J call TRBJ2-3, with 10 positions matching TRBD2. The CDR3 is 18 residues long. Germline CDR1 is MGHRA and CDR2 is YSYEKL. Unmatched junction bases numbered 12, after V lost 0 bases and J lost 6 bases. CDR3 in amino acids: CASSQELAGAPKGDTQYF. CDR3 nucleotides: TGCGCCAGCAGCCAAGAGCTAGCGGGAGCGCCCAAAGGGGATACGCAGTATTTT.

V is TRBV28 and J is TRBJ2-2, with TRBD1 identical over 7 bases. The CDR3 spans 15 residues. Germline trimming cut 4 bases from V and 3 bases from J; bases unmatched to any gene: 5. Germline assignment: CDR1 MDHEN and CDR2 SYDVKM. CDR3 in DNA: TGTGCCAGCAGTTCACAGGGGTGGGACACCGGGGAGCTGTTTTTT. It is translated as CASSSQGWDTGELFF. Full variable domain (outside the CDR3, taken from reference TRBV28 and TRBJ2-2): DVKVTQSSRYLVKRTGEKVFLECVQDMDHENMFWYRQDPGLGLRLIYFSYDVKMKEKGDIPEGYSVSREKKERFSLILESASTNQTSMYLCASSSQGWDTGELFFGEGSRLTVL.